The 32 T cell receptor beta chains listed next were all sequenced from one sample in a study of blood T cell repertoires in COVID-19. Sequenced by immunoSEQ multiplex PCR; TCRdb stores in-frame clones only, minus some. Among about 150,000 clones listed, approximately 80% were seen once. Sequencing was performed on peripheral blood. These receptors all come from an older woman with COVID-19, enrolled during active disease.

The V and J genes are TRBV5-1 and TRBJ1-2; weak D call: TRBD1 (5 bases). Per germline, CDR1 SGHRS and CDR2 YFSETQ. V lost 1 base, J lost 8 bases, and 21 bases lay in between. The CDR3 loop spans 16 amino acids. The chain's CDR3 is CASSLTAGGLSRGYTF. The DNA for the CDR3 is TGCGCCAGCAGCTTGACCGCTGGGGGACTTTCGCGGGGCTACACCTTC.

The V gene is TRBV5-1, the J gene TRBJ1-2; TRBD1 is a possible D gene (6 bases). V lost 4 bases, J lost 1 base, and 8 bases lay in between. CDR1 is SGHRS and CDR2 is YFSETQ in the germline V gene. This CDR3 is built from 13 residues. The CDR3 DNA follows: TGCGCCAGCAGCCCACAGGGTAACTATGGCTACACCTTC. Its protein product is CASSPQGNYGYTF.

The chain employs TRBV5-1 and TRBJ2-7, with 8 positions matching TRBD1. V was pared by 3 bases and J by 2 bases, with 7 bases of the junction left unmatched. The germline V gene encodes CDR1 SGHRS and CDR2 YFSETQ. This CDR3 contains 15 residues. CDR3 loop: CASSWAGTGAYEQYF. The DNA of the CDR3 is TGCGCCAGCAGCTGGGCCGGGACAGGAGCCTACGAGCAGTACTTC.

This clone appeared many times. This rearrangement joins TRBV11-3 to TRBJ2-2, with a weak D call TRBD1 (6 bases). Germline assignment: CDR1 SGHNT and CDR2 YENEEA. The CDR3 totals 15 residues. Trimming stripped 5 bases from V and 1 base from J, with 11 bases between. CDR3 protein: CASSTARGNTGELFF. The CDR3 region has the DNA TGTGCCAGCAGCACGGCCAGGGGGAACACCGGGGAGCTGTTTTTT.

As regards this clone: Other nucleotide sequences from this sample produce the same CDR3. The chain joins TRBV3-1 (or the pseudogene TRBV3-2) to TRBJ1-3, with D uncertain. Germline V gene lookup returns CDR1 LGHDT and CDR2 YNNKEL (reference sequence). This CDR3 has 13 amino acids. V was trimmed by 4 bases and J by 2 bases, leaving 6 bases between them. The CDR3 is CASSRQTGNTIYF. The CDR3 DNA reads TGTGCCAGCAGCCGGCAGACTGGAAACACCATATATTTT.

The rearrangement uses TRBV9 and TRBJ2-2; no definite D call. Trimming pared 5 bases from V and 3 bases from J, leaving 5 bases between. The length of the CDR3 is 12 residues. Per germline, CDR1 SGDLS and CDR2 YYNGEE. The CDR3 nucleotides are TGTGCCAGCAGTCTTGACACCGGGGAGCTGTTTTTT. It encodes CASSLDTGELFF.

The chain combines TRBV2 with TRBJ1-2; 10 nucleotides match TRBD1. Germline-derived CDR1 and CDR2 are SNHLY and FYNNEI. V dropped 3 bases and J dropped 8; count of bases not matched to a gene: 6. This CDR3 comprises 14 residues. CDR3 coding DNA: TGTGCCAGCAGTGAGGGAGGGACAGGGGAAGGCTACACCTTC. Protein: CASSEGGTGEGYTF.

J is TRBJ1-4 and V is TRBV5-1; D remains ambiguous. Trimming pared 0 bases from V and 3 bases from J, leaving 6 bases between. This CDR3 is built from 14 residues. Germline loops: CDR1 SGHRS, CDR2 YFSETQ. The CDR3 is CASSLDTPNEKLFF. CDR3 DNA sequence: TGCGCCAGCAGCTTGGACACGCCTAATGAAAAACTGTTTTTT.

The rearrangement links TRBV5-6 to TRBJ2-2; 7 bases are shared with TRBD2. CDR1 is SGHDT and CDR2 is YYEEEE in the germline V gene. Losses at the gene ends were 5 bases for V and 6 bases for J; bases not matched to a gene: 10. The CDR3 is made up of 15 amino acids. The chain's CDR3 is CASSPDPTSAGELFF. The CDR3, as DNA: TGTGCCAGCAGTCCCGATCCAACTAGCGCCGGGGAGCTGTTTTTT.

The V call is TRBV7-3, the J call TRBJ1-2; 9 nucleotides agree with TRBD1. Germline CDR1 and CDR2: SGHTA and FQGTGA. The CDR3 length is 13 residues. Trimming cost V 5 bases and J 7 bases; bases outside gene matches: 5. The CDR3, as DNA: TGTGCCAGCAGCCCTACAGGGGGCCTTGGCTACACCTTC. The encoded protein is CASSPTGGLGYTF.

This chain joins TRBV10-3 and TRBJ2-1; 10 positions agree with TRBD2. From germline, CDR1 is ENHRY and CDR2 SYGVKD. The CDR3 spans 15 residues. The V and J ends lost 2 bases and 7 bases, in that order; junction bases with no gene match: 5. The CDR3 region is CAISERSGGGNEQFF. The CDR3 nucleotides read TGTGCCATCAGTGAGAGGAGCGGGGGGGGAAATGAGCAGTTCTTC.

CDR3 in DNA: TGCGCCAGCAGTTGGGACAGCAACACTGAAGCTTTCTTT. Protein product: CASSWDSNTEAFF. The genes are TRBV10-2 and TRBJ1-1; 7 nucleotides line up with TRBD1. The junction had 2 bases not matched to a gene; V was cut back by 5 bases and J by 2 bases. In germline, CDR1 is WSHSY, CDR2 SAAADI. There are 13 residues in the CDR3.

The chain employs TRBV7-8 and TRBJ1-1, with D possibly TRBD1 on 6 matching bases. This CDR3 spans 13 amino acids. The germline V and J ends were trimmed by 7 bases and 1 base, with 10 bases remaining between them. From germline, CDR1 is SGHVS and CDR2 FQNEAQ. In DNA, the CDR3 is TGTGCCAGCAAGGGACATTCGAACACTGAAGCTTTCTTT. It yields the protein CASKGHSNTEAFF. The full variable domain, rest sourced from reference TRBV7-8 and TRBJ1-1, is GAGVSQSPRYKVAKRGQDVALRCDPISGHVSLFWYQQALGQGPEFLTYFQNEAQLDKSGLPSDRFFAERPEGSVSTLKIQRTQQEDSAVYLCASKGHSNTEAFFGQGTRLTVV.

For the CDR3, the DNA is TGTGCCAGCAGTACCGGACAGACCAATGAGCAGTTCTTC. Encoded protein: CASSTGQTNEQFF. This chain connects TRBV27 to TRBJ2-1, with a weak D call TRBD1 (6 bases). CDR1 and CDR2 (germline): MNHEY, SMNVEV (reference sequence). V lost 5 bases to trimming and J lost 6 bases, with 11 bases between them. The CDR3 has 13 residues.

V and J are TRBV11-3 and TRBJ1-1; no clear D gene. This CDR3 is 12 amino acids long. V lost 4 bases and J lost 1, with 4 bases in between. Germline V gene data show CDR1 as SGHNT and CDR2 as YENEEA. The CDR3 DNA reads as TGTGCCAGCAGCTCTTCGAACACTGAAGCTTTCTTT. Translating gives CASSSSNTEAFF.

V and J are TRBV29-1 and TRBJ2-7, with 14 bases identical to TRBD2. This CDR3 spans 16 amino acids. The germline V gene encodes CDR1 SQVTM and CDR2 ANQGSEA. V dropped 4 bases and J dropped 6; count of bases not matched to a gene: 11. CDR3 sequence (DNA): TGCAGCGTTGCCGCGGGACTAGCGGGAGTTGGAGGCGAGCAGTACTTC. This gives the protein CSVAAGLAGVGGEQYF.

The rearrangement uses TRBV10-3 and TRBJ1-5; no clear D gene. V lost 2 bases, J lost 5 bases, and 7 bases lay in between. The CDR3 covers 13 residues. Germline assignment: CDR1 ENHRY and CDR2 SYGVKD. The CDR3 sequence is CAISEVADQPQHF. The DNA of the CDR3 is TGTGCCATCAGTGAGGTGGCAGATCAGCCCCAGCATTTT.

The J gene is TRBJ1-2, the V gene TRBV5-4; D ambiguous. Per germline, CDR1 SGHNT and CDR2 YYREEE (reference sequence). With 5 bases removed from V and 1 base from J, the gap between germline ends came to 12 bases. This CDR3 spans 14 amino acids. The CDR3 nucleotides read TGTGCCAGCAGGGCGTCCGACTTTAACTATGGCTACACCTTC. Residues: CASRASDFNYGYTF.

This chain connects TRBV10-3 to TRBJ2-7, with TRBD2 matching over 14 bases. The V and J ends lost 6 bases and 2 bases, in that order; junction bases with no gene match: 12. This CDR3 has 18 amino acids. In germline, CDR1 is ENHRY, CDR2 SYGVKD. The CDR3, as DNA: TGTGCCATCAGAAGTGGACTAGCGGGAGGAGGGGGGACCTACGAGCAGTACTTC. This translates into CAIRSGLAGGGGTYEQYF.

This sequence joins TRBV9 and TRBJ1-2; TRBD1 agrees at 7 bases. CDR3 length equals 14 residues. V trimming: 4 bases; J trimming: 4 bases; junction bases outside the gene matches: 7. Germline values: CDR1 SGDLS, CDR2 YYNGEE. The CDR3 DNA is TGTGCCAGCAGCCCCGACAGGGAGGTCTATGGCTACACCTTC. Protein sequence: CASSPDREVYGYTF.

The chain recombines TRBV18 with TRBJ1-1, with D possibly TRBD1 on 5 matching bases. Trimming left V 4 bases short and J 3 bases short, with 15 bases between. CDR3 length: 15 residues. From germline, CDR1 is KGHSH and CDR2 LQKENI. This CDR3 reads CASSLRDLRDTEAFF. The CDR3 bases are TGTGCCAGCTCACTCCGGGACTTGCGCGACACTGAAGCTTTCTTT. Together with reference TRBV18 and TRBJ1-1, the CDR3 gives the full variable domain: NAGVMQNPRHLVRRRGQEARLRCSPMKGHSHVYWYRQLPEEGLKFMVYLQKENIIDESGMPKERFSAEFPKEGPSILRIQQVVRGDSAAYFCASSLRDLRDTEAFFGQGTRLTVV.

The chain links TRBV19 to TRBJ1-1, with D possibly matching TRBD1 (5 bases). CDR3 length: 15 amino acids. Germline lookup yields CDR1 LNHDA and CDR2 SQIVND (reference sequence). Trimming removed 6 bases at V and 3 bases at J, with 17 bases between. The CDR3 sequence is CASRDMPSADTEAFF. CDR3 sequence (DNA): TGTGCCAGTAGGGACATGCCTAGTGCGGACACTGAAGCTTTCTTT.

This chain uses TRBV10-3 with TRBJ1-6; D unclear. From germline, CDR1 is ENHRY and CDR2 SYGVKD. The CDR3 spans 13 residues. Trimming pared 6 bases from V and 10 bases from J, leaving 13 bases between. The CDR3 DNA is TGTGCCATCAGCGGGTCTTGGCGCTCACCCCTCCACTTT. It codes for CAISGSWRSPLHF.

This clone has just a few counts. The rearrangement uses TRBV7-6 and TRBJ2-3, with TRBD1 identical over 9 bases. CDR3 length: 16 amino acids. Germline V lookup: CDR1 SGHVS, CDR2 FNYEAQ. V trimming: 2 bases; J trimming: 1 base; junction bases outside the gene matches: 4. CDR3 amino acids: CASSLSRTGGTDTQYF. CDR3 in DNA: TGTGCCAGCAGCTTATCTAGGACAGGGGGCACAGATACGCAGTATTTT.

The rearrangement joins TRBV5-6 to TRBJ2-5, with D tentatively TRBD1 (6 bases). V was trimmed by 0 bases and J by 5 bases, leaving 17 bases between them. From germline, CDR1 is SGHDT and CDR2 YYEEEE. The CDR3 is 16 amino acids. The CDR3 here is CASSLVSFSQGETQYF. CDR3 nucleotides: TGTGCCAGCAGCTTGGTCTCCTTTAGCCAGGGGGAGACCCAGTACTTC.

This clone was detected only once. This chain connects TRBV5-6 to TRBJ1-3; D is perhaps TRBD1 (5 bases). Trimming stripped 0 bases from V and 2 bases from J, with 18 bases between. The V gene's germline CDR1 is SGHDT and CDR2 YYEEEE. This CDR3 has 18 amino acids. The CDR3 DNA reads TGTGCCAGCAGCTTGGGAGAAACCCGGCGGGGGACTGGAAACACCATATATTTT. Translated: CASSLGETRRGTGNTIYF. Complete variable domain (other parts from reference TRBV5-6 and TRBJ1-3): DAGVTQSPTHLIKTRGQQVTLRCSPKSGHDTVSWYQQALGQGPQFIFQYYEEEERQRGNFPDRFSGHQFPNYSSELNVNALLLGDSALYLCASSLGETRRGTGNTIYFGEGSWLTVV.

The V gene is TRBV7-2, the J gene TRBJ1-2, with D possibly being TRBD1 (6 bases). Trimming cost V 5 bases and J 8 bases, with 15 bases left between them. The CDR3 extends over 13 amino acids. Germline V gene data show CDR1 as SGHTA and CDR2 as FQGNSA. The CDR3 DNA sequence: TGTGCCAGCAGCGGGGGGGGCGTTTACGGCTACACCTTC. It codes for CASSGGGVYGYTF. The full variable domain, its missing parts supplied by reference TRBV7-2 and TRBJ1-2, is GAGVSQSPSNKVTEKGKDVELRCDPISGHTALYWYRQSLGQGLEFLIYFQGNSAPDKSGLPSDRFSAERTGGSVSTLTIQRTQQEDSAVYLCASSGGGVYGYTFGSGTRLTVV.

In this sample, this clone turned up a few times. V and J are TRBV9 and TRBJ1-6; 9 positions match TRBD1. J was trimmed by 7 bases and V by 3 bases; bases with no gene match: 5. Germline V CDR1 and CDR2: SGDLS, YYNGEE. The CDR3 is made up of 15 amino acids. The CDR3 region has the DNA TGTGCCAGCAGCGCGGACAGGGGCATCAATTCACCCCTCCACTTT. This sequence encodes CASSADRGINSPLHF.

This clone was seen many times. V gene TRBV7-9 combines with J gene TRBJ1-1; 9 positions match TRBD1. Germline CDR1 and CDR2: SEHNR and FQNEAQ (reference sequence). Losses at the gene ends were 5 bases for V and 1 base for J; bases not matched to a gene: 2. This CDR3 is built from 14 residues. CDR3 residues: CASSRTGANTEAFF. The CDR3 nucleotides are TGTGCCAGCAGCCGGACAGGGGCGAACACTGAAGCTTTCTTT.

V usage is TRBV18 and J usage is TRBJ2-1; 8 positions match TRBD2. Germline CDR1 KGHSH, CDR2 LQKENI. V was clipped by 3 bases and J by 5 bases; unmatched bases: 9. The CDR3 contains 16 residues. This chain's CDR3 is CASSPTPGGPNNEQFF. The CDR3, as DNA: TGTGCCAGCTCACCGACGCCGGGAGGGCCAAACAATGAGCAGTTCTTC.

This rearrangement joins TRBV15 to TRBJ1-2, with 8 bases identical to TRBD1. This CDR3 region has 16 residues. CDR1 and CDR2 (germline): LNHNV, YYDKDF (reference sequence). V dropped 4 bases and J dropped 7; count of bases not matched to a gene: 14. The CDR3 DNA sequence: TGTGCCACCAGCATGCGCCCCGGGACAGGCGGCGCTGGCTACACCTTC. This codes for CATSMRPGTGGAGYTF.

The count of this clone is one. The J gene is TRBJ2-2, the V gene TRBV7-2; D not resolved. Germline values: CDR1 SGHTA, CDR2 FQGNSA. The CDR3 is 16 amino acids. The germline V and J ends were trimmed by 2 bases and 1 base, with 11 bases remaining between them. The CDR3, as DNA: TGTGCCAGCAGCTTAAGTAGCAGATTGAACACCGGGGAGCTGTTTTTT. Translated, it gives CASSLSSRLNTGELFF.